One sample yielded the 2 T cell receptor beta chains listed below, sequenced in a study of cytomegalovirus exposure and HLA in healthy donors. The PCR ran on 60 Vbeta and 13 Jbeta primers. Some clones are missing from TCRdb's copy, which holds only in-frame ones; the method was immunoSEQ multiplex PCR. The table lists around 190,000 clones, about three quarters of them singletons, with less than 1.1% in the top ten. Sequencing input: PBMCs. Receptors were obtained from a woman in her thirties or forties in good health and CMV-seronegative.

The rearrangement links TRBV7-8 to TRBJ1-2; tentative D call: TRBD1 (6 bases). V shed 0 bases and J shed 8 bases, with 10 bases lying between them. Germline values: CDR1 SGHVS, CDR2 FQNEAQ. The CDR3 is made up of 13 amino acids. The CDR3 nucleotides are TGTGCCAGCAGCTTAGCGTGGGACAAAGGCTACACCTTC. Translating it yields CASSLAWDKGYTF.

The chain joins TRBV27 to TRBJ1-5; weak D call: TRBD1 (5 bases). The germline V gene has CDR1 MNHEY and CDR2 SMNVEV (reference sequence). Trimming stripped 4 bases from V and 4 bases from J, with 17 bases between. This CDR3 has 16 residues. The CDR3: CASSSWSTALNQPQHF. CDR3 coding DNA: TGTGCCAGCAGTTCTTGGTCGACAGCCCTGAATCAGCCCCAGCATTTT.